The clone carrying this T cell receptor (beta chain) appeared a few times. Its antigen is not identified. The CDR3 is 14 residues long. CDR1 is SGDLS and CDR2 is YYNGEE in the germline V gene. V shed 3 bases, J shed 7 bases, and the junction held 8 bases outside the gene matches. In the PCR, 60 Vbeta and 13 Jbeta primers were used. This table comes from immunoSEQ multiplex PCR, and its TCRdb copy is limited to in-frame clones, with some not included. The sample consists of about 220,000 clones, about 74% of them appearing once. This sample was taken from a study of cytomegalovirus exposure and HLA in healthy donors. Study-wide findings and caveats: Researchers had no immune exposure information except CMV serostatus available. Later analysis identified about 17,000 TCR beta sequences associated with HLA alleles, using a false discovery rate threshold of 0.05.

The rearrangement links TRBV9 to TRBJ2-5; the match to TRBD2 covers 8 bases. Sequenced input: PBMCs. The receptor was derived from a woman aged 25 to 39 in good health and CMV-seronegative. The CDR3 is CASSGGTSERTQYF. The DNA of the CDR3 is TGTGCCAGCAGCGGGGGGACTAGTGAGCGGACCCAGTACTTC.